These 20 T cell receptor beta chains originate from one sample sequenced in a study of blood T cell repertoires in COVID-19. The method was immunoSEQ multiplex PCR; TCRdb's version includes in-frame clones alone and lacks a portion of them. This sample has over 200,000 clones, with around 89% found just once. The sequencing sample was made of peripheral blood. The receptors stem from a woman in her 40s who had recovered from COVID-19.

V and J are TRBV2 and TRBJ1-1, with 7 bases that match TRBD1. Germline CDR1 SNHLY, CDR2 FYNNEI. Trimming at V came to 4 bases and at J to 1 base, leaving 0 bases not matched to a gene. This CDR3 contains 13 residues. DNA for the CDR3: TGTGCCAGCAGTGGGGACAGGAACACTGAAGCTTTCTTT. This encodes CASSGDRNTEAFF. Full variable domain (remainder filled in from reference TRBV2 and TRBJ1-1): EPEVTQTPSHQVTQMGQEVILRCVPISNHLYFYWYRQILGQKVEFLVSFYNNEISEKSEIFDDQFSVERPDGSNFTLKIRSTKLEDSAMYFCASSGDRNTEAFFGQGTRLTVV.

The rearrangement joins TRBV27 to TRBJ1-2, with a weak D call TRBD1 (6 bases). The CDR3 covers 14 residues. Germline values: CDR1 MNHEY, CDR2 SMNVEV (reference sequence). Deletions cut 6 bases from V and 4 bases from J, with 15 bases between. For the CDR3, the DNA is TGTGCCAGCAGGGGGTGGGGGGGCCCCTATGGCTACACCTTC. Translation: CASRGWGGPYGYTF.

This clone turned up a few times. V gene TRBV11-2 combines with J gene TRBJ2-3; 12 nucleotides match TRBD2. Per the germline V gene, CDR1 is SGHAT and CDR2 is FQNNGV. This CDR3 comprises 16 residues. The trim removed 2 bases at V and 1 base at J, leaving 1 base unmatched. The CDR3 DNA sequence: TGTGCCAGCAGCTTACTAGCGGGAGGGGGCACAGATACGCAGTATTTT. It yields the protein CASSLLAGGGTDTQYF.

The gene calls are TRBV5-6 and TRBJ1-2, with 8 bases that match TRBD1. The junction had 2 bases not matched to a gene; V was cut back by 0 bases and J by 4 bases. Germline V lookup: CDR1 SGHDT, CDR2 YYEEEE. This CDR3 region has 14 residues. The CDR3 sequence: CASSLGQGAYGYTF. For the CDR3, the DNA is TGTGCCAGCAGCTTGGGCCAGGGGGCCTATGGCTACACCTTC. Drawing the rest from reference TRBV5-6 and TRBJ1-2, the complete variable domain is DAGVTQSPTHLIKTRGQQVTLRCSPKSGHDTVSWYQQALGQGPQFIFQYYEEEERQRGNFPDRFSGHQFPNYSSELNVNALLLGDSALYLCASSLGQGAYGYTFGSGTRLTVV.

The genes are TRBV4-1 and TRBJ2-1; 7 nucleotides align to TRBD2. After removal of 4 bases from V and 3 bases from J, the junction contained 6 bases not matched to a gene. The CDR3 sequence is 15 residues long. The germline CDR1 and CDR2 sequences are MGHRA and YSYEKL. The CDR3, as DNA: TGCGCCAGCAGCCCACAAGGGGAGGGCTACAATGAGCAGTTCTTC. Its protein product is CASSPQGEGYNEQFF.

About this clone: A much larger clone sits a single nucleotide away, making a read error possible. The rearrangement joins TRBV19 to TRBJ1-1; D is possibly TRBD1 (5 bases). CDR1 is LNHDA, CDR2 SQIVND, per germline (reference sequence). This CDR3 has 12 amino acids. Trimming shortened V by 11 bases and J by 5 bases, and 15 bases separated the two germline ends. CDR3 nucleotides: TGTGCCCCGCGACGGGGGGGGACTGAAGCTTTCTTT. Amino acids: CAPRRGGTEAFF.

The chain couples TRBV10-1 to TRBJ2-7, with a tentative D call TRBD1 (6 bases). The CDR3 has 15 amino acids. V lost 8 bases to trimming and J lost 0 bases, with 17 bases between them. In germline, CDR1 is WNHNN, CDR2 SYGVQD (reference sequence). CDR3 region: CASPGAGTNSYEQYF. For the CDR3, the DNA is TGCGCCAGCCCAGGGGCCGGGACAAACTCCTACGAGCAGTACTTC.

This clone appeared once. The rearrangement joins TRBV6-5 to TRBJ2-1, with a tentative D call TRBD2 (5 bases). This CDR3 is 12 amino acids long. In germline, CDR1 is MNHEY, CDR2 SVGAGI. V gave up 3 bases and J gave up 10 bases, with 10 bases separating them. The CDR3, as DNA: TGTGCCAGCAGTTATGGGCCGGGGGAGCAGTTCTTC. Encoded protein: CASSYGPGEQFF.

V gene TRBV7-3 combines with J gene TRBJ2-5; D not resolved. The V and J ends lost 0 bases and 4 bases respectively, with 12 bases between them. Germline loops: CDR1 SGHTA, CDR2 FQGTGA. The CDR3 runs 15 residues. The CDR3 coding sequence is TGTGCCAGCAGCTTAACCACCTCCCACAGAGAGACCCAGTACTTC. Its translation: CASSLTTSHRETQYF.

The chain combines TRBV14 with TRBJ2-1, with D possibly being TRBD2 (6 bases). The germline V and J ends were trimmed by 3 bases and 0 bases, with 12 bases remaining between them. Germline CDR1 and CDR2: SGHDN and FVKESK. The CDR3 runs to 16 residues. CDR3 loop: CASSHGGYSSYNEQFF. The CDR3 DNA sequence: TGTGCCAGCAGCCATGGGGGGTACAGCTCCTACAATGAGCAGTTCTTC.

Here the CDR3 DNA reads TGTGCCAGCAGTGTGCACAGGGATAGCGAGCAGTACTTC. It encodes CASSVHRDSEQYF. The chain combines TRBV27 with TRBJ2-7, with D perhaps matching TRBD1 (6 bases). The CDR3 is made up of 13 amino acids. Looked up from germline, CDR1 is MNHEY and CDR2 is SMNVEV (reference sequence). The ends were cut back, 5 bases at V and 6 bases at J, with 14 bases in the middle.

The chain combines TRBV5-8 with TRBJ1-5; 11 nucleotides line up with TRBD1. The V and J ends lost 0 bases and 4 bases, in that order; junction bases with no gene match: 3. Germline assignment: CDR1 SGHTS and CDR2 YDEGEE. CDR3 length equals 16 residues. The CDR3 here is CASSLGDRGANQPQHF. CDR3 coding DNA: TGTGCCAGCAGCTTGGGGGACAGGGGGGCAAATCAGCCCCAGCATTTT. Variable domain in full (rest from reference TRBV5-8 and TRBJ1-5): EAGVTQSPTHLIKTRGQQATLRCSPISGHTSVYWYQQALGLGLQFLLWYDEGEERNRGNFPPRFSGRQFPNYSSELNVNALELEDSALYLCASSLGDRGANQPQHFGDGTRLSIL.

This clone was seen more than once but under ten times. This chain joins TRBV3-1 (or the pseudogene TRBV3-2) and TRBJ2-1, with D unresolved. The CDR3 has 14 residues. CDR1 is LGHDT, CDR2 YNNKEL, per germline (reference sequence). Trimming shortened V by 3 bases and J by 8 bases, and 14 bases separated the two germline ends. The chain's CDR3 is CASSHPPETHEQFF. Written as DNA, the CDR3 is TGTGCCAGCAGCCATCCCCCGGAGACCCATGAGCAGTTCTTC.

The chain has TRBV2 and TRBJ2-3; 10 bases agree with TRBD1. Per the germline V gene, CDR1 is SNHLY and CDR2 is FYNNEI. Trimming removed 8 bases from V and 0 bases from J; junction bases left unmatched: 5. The CDR3 contains 15 residues. CDR3 sequence (DNA): TGTGCCAGCCAAGGGGGACAGGGGAGCACAGATACGCAGTATTTT. Its translation: CASQGGQGSTDTQYF.

The chain couples TRBV4-1 to TRBJ2-5; a possible D gene is TRBD1 (6 bases). This CDR3 has 16 amino acids. The germline V gene encodes CDR1 MGHRA and CDR2 YSYEKL. V dropped 0 bases and J dropped 5 bases, with 16 bases sitting between them. Here the CDR3 DNA reads TGCGCCAGCAGCCAAGATAGGAGCAGGGGTGGGGAGACCCAGTACTTC. Translated: CASSQDRSRGGETQYF.

V gene TRBV29-1 combines with J gene TRBJ1-4, with D maybe TRBD1 (6 bases). The CDR3 totals 13 residues. From germline, CDR1 is SQVTM and CDR2 ANQGSEA. V was cut by 7 bases and J by 2 bases, with 11 bases left in between. The CDR3 sequence is CSATGPTNEKLFF. As DNA, the CDR3 is TGCAGCGCCACAGGGCCCACTAATGAAAAACTGTTTTTT.

This sequence joins TRBV5-8 and TRBJ1-5, with 7 bases identical to TRBD1. The CDR3 is 17 amino acids. V trimming: 4 bases; J trimming: 3 bases; junction bases outside the gene matches: 13. Per germline, CDR1 SGHTS and CDR2 YDEGEE. The DNA of the CDR3 is TGTGCCAGCAGCCAACAAACCGGGACAGATAACAATCAGCCCCAGCATTTT. The encoded protein is CASSQQTGTDNNQPQHF.

The chain recombines TRBV24-1 with TRBJ2-1, with 7 positions matching TRBD2. Germline trimming cut 2 bases from V and 5 bases from J; bases unmatched to any gene: 5. Germline assignment: CDR1 KGHDR and CDR2 SFDVKD. This CDR3 spans 15 amino acids. The CDR3 region is CATSDSGGSNNEQFF. The CDR3 DNA reads as TGTGCCACCAGTGATTCAGGCGGGAGTAACAATGAGCAGTTCTTC.

The rearrangement links TRBV14 to TRBJ1-4; the match to TRBD1 covers 8 bases. The junction had 3 bases not matched to a gene; V was cut back by 2 bases and J by 4 bases. The CDR3 length is 15 residues. Germline V gene sequence: CDR1 SGHDN, CDR2 FVKESK. The CDR3 sequence is CASSQHRGDNEKLFF. Here the CDR3 DNA reads TGTGCCAGCAGCCAACACAGGGGGGATAATGAAAAACTGTTTTTT.

The chain is built from TRBV6-6 and TRBJ1-5; tentatively, D is TRBD1 (6 bases). Germline lookup yields CDR1 MNHNY and CDR2 SVGAGI (reference sequence). The V gene lost 0 bases and the J gene lost 4 bases, with 10 bases spanning the gap. The CDR3 is 15 residues long. The chain's CDR3 is CASSYSGTGNQPQHF. The CDR3 DNA follows: TGTGCCAGCAGTTACTCGGGCACAGGGAATCAGCCCCAGCATTTT.